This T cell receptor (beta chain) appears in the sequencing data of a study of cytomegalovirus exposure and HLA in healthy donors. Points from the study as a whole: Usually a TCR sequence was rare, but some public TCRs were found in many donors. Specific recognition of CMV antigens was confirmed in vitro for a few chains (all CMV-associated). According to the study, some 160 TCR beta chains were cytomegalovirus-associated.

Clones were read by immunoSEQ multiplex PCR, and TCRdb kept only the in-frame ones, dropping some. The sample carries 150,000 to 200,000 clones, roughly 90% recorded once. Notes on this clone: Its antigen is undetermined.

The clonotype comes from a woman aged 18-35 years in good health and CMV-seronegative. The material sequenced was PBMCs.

The CDR3 is CASSLGQGIGELFF. The CDR3 nucleotides are TGCGCCAGCAGCTTGGGACAGGGGATCGGGGAGCTGTTTTTT. The gene calls are TRBV5-1 and TRBJ2-2, with 8 positions matching TRBD1. The germline V gene encodes CDR1 SGHRS and CDR2 YFSETQ. CDR3 length: 14 residues. V shed 0 bases, J shed 7 bases, and the junction held 2 bases outside the gene matches.